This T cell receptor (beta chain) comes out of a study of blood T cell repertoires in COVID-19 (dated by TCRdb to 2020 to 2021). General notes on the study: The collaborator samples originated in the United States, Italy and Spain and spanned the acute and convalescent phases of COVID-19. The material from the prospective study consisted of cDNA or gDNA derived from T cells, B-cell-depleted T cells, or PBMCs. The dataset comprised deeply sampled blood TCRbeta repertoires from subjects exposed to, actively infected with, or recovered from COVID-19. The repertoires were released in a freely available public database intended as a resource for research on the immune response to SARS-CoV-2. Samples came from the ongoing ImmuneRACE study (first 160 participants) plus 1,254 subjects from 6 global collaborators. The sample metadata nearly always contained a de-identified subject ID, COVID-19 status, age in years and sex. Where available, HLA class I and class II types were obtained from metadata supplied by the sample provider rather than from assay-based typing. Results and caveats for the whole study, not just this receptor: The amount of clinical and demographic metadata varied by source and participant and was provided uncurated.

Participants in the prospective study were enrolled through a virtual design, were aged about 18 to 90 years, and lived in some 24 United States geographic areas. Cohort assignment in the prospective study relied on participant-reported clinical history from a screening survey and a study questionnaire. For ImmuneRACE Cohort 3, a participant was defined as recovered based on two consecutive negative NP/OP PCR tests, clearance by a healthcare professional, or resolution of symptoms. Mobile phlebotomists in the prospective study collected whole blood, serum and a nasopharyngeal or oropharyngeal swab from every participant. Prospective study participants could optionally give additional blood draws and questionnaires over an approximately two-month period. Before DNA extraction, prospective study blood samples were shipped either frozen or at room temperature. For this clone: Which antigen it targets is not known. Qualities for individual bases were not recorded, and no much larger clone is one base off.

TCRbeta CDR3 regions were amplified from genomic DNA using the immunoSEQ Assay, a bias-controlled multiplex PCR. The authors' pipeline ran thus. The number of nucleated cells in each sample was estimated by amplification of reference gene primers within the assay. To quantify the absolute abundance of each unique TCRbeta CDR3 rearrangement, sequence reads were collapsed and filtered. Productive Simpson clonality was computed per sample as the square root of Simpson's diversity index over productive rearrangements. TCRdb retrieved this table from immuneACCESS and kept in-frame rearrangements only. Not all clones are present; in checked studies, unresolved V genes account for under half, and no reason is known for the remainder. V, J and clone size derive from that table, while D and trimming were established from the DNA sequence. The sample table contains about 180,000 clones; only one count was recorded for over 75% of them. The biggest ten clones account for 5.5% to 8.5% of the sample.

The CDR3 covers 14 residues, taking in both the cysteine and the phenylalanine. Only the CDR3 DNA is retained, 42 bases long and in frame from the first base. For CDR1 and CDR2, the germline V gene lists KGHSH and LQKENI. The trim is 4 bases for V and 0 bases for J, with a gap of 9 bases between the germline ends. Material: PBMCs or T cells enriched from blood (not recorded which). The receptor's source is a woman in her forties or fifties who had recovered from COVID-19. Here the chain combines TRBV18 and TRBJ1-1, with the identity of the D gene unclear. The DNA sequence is TGTGCCAGCTCACTCCGGGAAATGAACACTGAAGCTTTCTTT. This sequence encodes CASSLREMNTEAFF.